Sequencing of this T cell receptor (beta chain) was carried out in a study of identical twins. Study results and limitations: The study reached conclusions through statistical analysis that was cross-sectional, not following the same donors. Out-of-frame TCR alpha sharing in monozygotic twins exceeded recombination model predictions.

Concerning this clonotype: The antigen is undetermined.

Via MiXCR, TCRdb re-called the 5' RACE reads, giving one row per CDR3 protein. The sample consists of around 510,000 distinct CDR3 sequences, 13% to 15% of them appearing once. Another study also made use of these data, one on yellow fever vaccine responses in identical twins.

The TCR originated in a woman between 18 and 29 years old in good health. The sequenced material came from CD4+ T cells sorted from blood.

The chain's CDR3 is CASRRTQNTGELFF. The CDR3 region has the DNA TGCGCCAGCAGGAGGACTCAGAACACCGGGGAGCTGTTTTTT. The gene calls are TRBV10-2 and TRBJ2-2; TRBD2 might be the D (5 bases). The CDR3 runs 14 residues. Trimming shortened V by 6 bases and J by 1 base, and 9 bases separated the two germline ends. Per the germline V gene, CDR1 is WSHSY and CDR2 is SAAADI.